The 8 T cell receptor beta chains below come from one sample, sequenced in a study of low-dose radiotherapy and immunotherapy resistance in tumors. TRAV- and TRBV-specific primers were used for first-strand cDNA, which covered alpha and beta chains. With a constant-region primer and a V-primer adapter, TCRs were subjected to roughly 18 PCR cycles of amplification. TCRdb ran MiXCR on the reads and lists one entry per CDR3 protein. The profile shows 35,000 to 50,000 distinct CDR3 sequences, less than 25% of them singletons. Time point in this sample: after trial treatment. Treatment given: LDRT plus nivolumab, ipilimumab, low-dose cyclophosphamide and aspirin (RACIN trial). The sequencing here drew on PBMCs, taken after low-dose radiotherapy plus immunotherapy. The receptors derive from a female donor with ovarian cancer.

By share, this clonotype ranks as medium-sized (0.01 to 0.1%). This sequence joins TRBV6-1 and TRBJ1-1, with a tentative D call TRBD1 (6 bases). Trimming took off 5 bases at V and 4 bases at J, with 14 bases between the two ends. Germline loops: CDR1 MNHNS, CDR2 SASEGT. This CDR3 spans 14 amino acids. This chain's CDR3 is CASSTTGAVTEAFF. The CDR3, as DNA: TGTGCCAGCAGTACCACGGGGGCCGTCACTGAAGCTTTCTTT.

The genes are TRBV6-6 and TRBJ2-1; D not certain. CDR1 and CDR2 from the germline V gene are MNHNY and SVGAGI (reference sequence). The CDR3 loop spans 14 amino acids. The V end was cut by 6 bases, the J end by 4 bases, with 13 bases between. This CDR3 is CASSREGPYNEQFF. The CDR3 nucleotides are TGTGCCAGCAGCCGAGAAGGGCCGTACAATGAGCAGTTCTTC.

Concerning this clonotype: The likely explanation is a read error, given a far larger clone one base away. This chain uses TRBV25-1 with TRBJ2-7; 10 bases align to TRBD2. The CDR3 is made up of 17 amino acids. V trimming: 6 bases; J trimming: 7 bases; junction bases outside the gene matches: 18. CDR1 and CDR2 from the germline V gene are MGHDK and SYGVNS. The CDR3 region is CASSPREASGSGNEQYF. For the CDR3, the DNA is TGTGCCAGCAGCCCTCGGGAGGCTAGCGGGAGTGGTAATGAGCAGTACTTC.

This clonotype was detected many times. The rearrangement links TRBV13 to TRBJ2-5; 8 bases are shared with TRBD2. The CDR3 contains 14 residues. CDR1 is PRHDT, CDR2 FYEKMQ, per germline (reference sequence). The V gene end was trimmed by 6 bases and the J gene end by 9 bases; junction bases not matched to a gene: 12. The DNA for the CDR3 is TGTGCCAGCAGACGAGGCGGGGGGCCCCGGGCCCAGTACTTC. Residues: CASRRGGGPRAQYF. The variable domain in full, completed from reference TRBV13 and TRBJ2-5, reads AAGVIQSPRHLIKEKRETATLKCYPIPRHDTVYWYQQGPGQDPQFLISFYEKMQSDKGSIPDRFSAQQFSDYHSELNMSSLELGDSALYFCASRRGGGPRAQYFGPGTRLLVL.

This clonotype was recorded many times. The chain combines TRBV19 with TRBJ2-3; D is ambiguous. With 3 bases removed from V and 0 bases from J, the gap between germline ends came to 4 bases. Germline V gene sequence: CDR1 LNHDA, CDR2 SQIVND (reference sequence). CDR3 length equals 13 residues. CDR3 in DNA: TGTGCCAGTAGTATCCAGAGCACAGATACGCAGTATTTT. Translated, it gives CASSIQSTDTQYF.

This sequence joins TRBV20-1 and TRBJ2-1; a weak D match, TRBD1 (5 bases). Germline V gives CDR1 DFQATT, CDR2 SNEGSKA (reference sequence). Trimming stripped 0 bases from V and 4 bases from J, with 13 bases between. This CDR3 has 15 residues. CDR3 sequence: CSARDGETDYNEQFF. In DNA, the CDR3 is TGCAGTGCTAGAGATGGTGAGACAGATTACAATGAGCAGTTCTTC.

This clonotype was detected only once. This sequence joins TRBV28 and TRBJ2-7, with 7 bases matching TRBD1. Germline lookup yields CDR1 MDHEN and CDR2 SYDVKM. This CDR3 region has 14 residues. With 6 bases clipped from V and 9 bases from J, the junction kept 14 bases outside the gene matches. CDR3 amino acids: CASSPSRDSPRQYF. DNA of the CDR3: TGTGCCAGCAGCCCGAGCCGGGACAGCCCAAGGCAGTACTTC.

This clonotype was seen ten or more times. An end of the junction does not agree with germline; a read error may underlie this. The CDR3 region has the DNA TGTGCCAGCTCGACTCCGCCGGGACAGGGGGATTTC. Amino acids: CASSTPPGQGDF. The rearrangement links TRBV28 to TRBJ1-2; TRBD1 matches 11 bases. CDR1 and CDR2 from the germline V gene are MDHEN and SYDVKM. The CDR3 length is 12 residues.